This passage covers 30 T cell receptor beta chains from one sample sequenced in a study of control samples from healthy donors and cancer patients. Profiling relied on immunoSEQ multiplex PCR, and the TCRdb table lists in-frame clones only, not all of them. The sample gives some 20,000 clones, around 85% of which show up once; around 38% is in the top ten. The specimen was PBMCs. These receptors all stem from a man between 60 and 75 years old with head and neck cancer.

J is TRBJ1-2 and V is TRBV6-1; 7 bases fit TRBD1. CDR1 and CDR2 from the germline V gene are MNHNS and SASEGT. The CDR3 extends over 17 amino acids. J was trimmed by 7 bases and V by 4 bases; bases with no gene match: 18. The CDR3 DNA follows: TGTGCCAGCAGTGCGAGAAGGGGACAGTTCCTTTACGTTGGCTACACCTTC. Its protein product is CASSARRGQFLYVGYTF.

V gene TRBV2 combines with J gene TRBJ2-6, with 8 bases aligning to TRBD1. The junction had 5 bases not matched to a gene; V was cut back by 4 bases and J by 3 bases. The CDR3 is 16 amino acids. Germline V gene data show CDR1 as SNHLY and CDR2 as FYNNEI. The CDR3 sequence is CASSAGGAYGANVLTF. In nucleotides, the CDR3 is TGTGCCAGCAGTGCAGGGGGCGCGTATGGGGCCAACGTCCTGACTTTC.

This sequence joins TRBV6-1 and TRBJ1-2; D may be TRBD1 (5 bases). Between the trimmed V and J ends, which lost 3 bases and 7 bases, there was a span of 18 bases. From germline, CDR1 is MNHNS and CDR2 SASEGT. There are 15 residues in the CDR3. CDR3 sequence (DNA): TGTGCCAGCAGTGATGGCTCCGGGACGCGGCCTGGCTACACCTTC. This gives the protein CASSDGSGTRPGYTF.

V and J are TRBV27 and TRBJ1-3; D is unresolved. Germline values: CDR1 MNHEY, CDR2 SMNVEV (reference sequence). Trimming removed 7 bases from V and 0 bases from J, with 7 bases in between. The CDR3 consists of 13 residues. CDR3 region: CASIGISGNTIYF. DNA of the CDR3: TGTGCCAGCATTGGGATCTCTGGAAACACCATATATTTT.

The chain combines TRBV5-8 with TRBJ2-5, with TRBD2 matching over 7 bases. This CDR3 has 14 residues. With 2 bases clipped from V and 3 bases from J, the junction kept 4 bases outside the gene matches. Per the germline V gene, CDR1 is SGHTS and CDR2 is YDEGEE. CDR3 DNA sequence: TGTGCCAGCAGCTTAATACTAGCGAAAGAGACCCAGTACTTC. Its translation: CASSLILAKETQYF.

By share of the sample, this clone is medium-sized. V and J are TRBV19 and TRBJ2-7, with 7 bases that match TRBD1. Germline CDR1 and CDR2: LNHDA and SQIVND (reference sequence). The CDR3 spans 14 residues. V shed 6 bases, J shed 5 bases, and the junction held 10 bases outside the gene matches. CDR3 in amino acids: CASSRTGPLDEQYF. CDR3 in DNA: TGTGCCAGTAGCCGGACAGGACCCCTCGACGAGCAGTACTTC. The variable domain in full, completed from reference TRBV19 and TRBJ2-7, reads DGGITQSPKYLFRKEGQNVTLSCEQNLNHDAMYWYRQDPGQGLRLIYYSQIVNDFQKGDIAEGYSVSREKKESFPLTVTSAQKNPTAFYLCASSRTGPLDEQYFGPGTRLTVT.

The J gene is TRBJ1-1, the V gene TRBV18; D gene ambiguous. The CDR3 is 15 amino acids. CDR1 and CDR2 from the germline V gene are KGHSH and LQKENI. Trimming left V 3 bases short and J 0 bases short, with 11 bases between. The CDR3 nucleotides read TGTGCCAGCTCACCGAGCAGACGCATGAACACTGAAGCTTTCTTT. Translation gives CASSPSRRMNTEAFF.

The chain links TRBV4-1 to TRBJ1-6; TRBD1 matches 9 bases. The germline CDR1 and CDR2 sequences are MGHRA and YSYEKL. This CDR3 spans 15 amino acids. Unmatched junction bases numbered 4, after V lost 1 base and J lost 9 bases. CDR3 nucleotides: TGCGCCAGCAGCCAAGCCGGACAGGGGAGTTCACCCCTCCACTTT. Amino acids: CASSQAGQGSSPLHF.

The chain is built from TRBV7-3 and TRBJ2-3; the match to TRBD1 covers 9 bases. The ends lost 4 bases at V and 5 bases at J; junction bases unmatched: 7. Germline assignment: CDR1 SGHTA and CDR2 FQGTGA. The CDR3 spans 15 residues. CDR3 region: CASSSSGTGIDTQYF. The CDR3 DNA follows: TGTGCCAGCAGCTCATCCGGGACAGGGATAGATACGCAGTATTTT.

The V call is TRBV3-1 (or the pseudogene TRBV3-2), the J call TRBJ1-4; possible D gene TRBD1, 5 bases. V lost 4 bases, J lost 8 bases, and 14 bases lay in between. This CDR3 region has 14 residues. The V gene's germline CDR1 is LGHDT and CDR2 YNNKEL (reference sequence). The CDR3 coding sequence is TGTGCCAGCAGCCTAAGGGGATTAGGGGAAAAACTGTTTTTT. Amino acids: CASSLRGLGEKLFF.

The chain carries TRBV7-2 and TRBJ2-3; 9 nucleotides agree with TRBD1. Losses at the gene ends were 8 bases for V and 6 bases for J; bases not matched to a gene: 9. The CDR3 has 14 residues. CDR1 is SGHTA, CDR2 FQGNSA, per germline. The CDR3 sequence is CASGPGQGMDTQYF. The CDR3 bases are TGTGCCAGCGGGCCGGGACAGGGAATGGATACGCAGTATTTT. Filled out from reference TRBV7-2 and TRBJ2-3, the complete variable domain reads GAGVSQSPSNKVTEKGKDVELRCDPISGHTALYWYRQSLGQGLEFLIYFQGNSAPDKSGLPSDRFSAERTGGSVSTLTIQRTQQEDSAVYLCASGPGQGMDTQYFGPGTRLTVL.

The chain uses TRBV7-2 and TRBJ2-3, with D unclear. Trimming stripped 5 bases from V and 3 bases from J, with 9 bases between. The length of the CDR3 is 13 residues. The germline V gene has CDR1 SGHTA and CDR2 FQGNSA. The CDR3 sequence: CASSQRSTDTQYF. CDR3 in DNA: TGTGCCAGCAGCCAAAGAAGTACAGATACGCAGTATTTT.

The chain joins TRBV18 to TRBJ2-4; TRBD1 matches at 9 bases. CDR1 and CDR2 from the germline V gene are KGHSH and LQKENI. The V gene end was trimmed by 4 bases and the J gene end by 8 bases; junction bases not matched to a gene: 6. There are 14 residues in the CDR3. CDR3 nucleotides: TGTGCCAGCTCACGGGGACAGGGTTGGGACATTCAGTACTTC. This gives the protein CASSRGQGWDIQYF.

This clone was counted only a few times. The chain employs TRBV4-1 and TRBJ1-3, with D perhaps matching TRBD1 (6 bases). Germline assignment: CDR1 MGHRA and CDR2 YSYEKL. The CDR3 is made up of 15 amino acids. V lost 4 bases to trimming and J lost 0 bases, with 10 bases between them. This CDR3 is CASSRNRDSGNTIYF. The DNA for the CDR3 is TGCGCCAGCAGCCGAAACAGGGACTCTGGAAACACCATATATTTT.

This clone was observed a few times. This chain links TRBV7-9 with TRBJ1-3, with D maybe TRBD1 (5 bases). The V gene lost 4 bases and the J gene lost 3 bases, with 16 bases spanning the gap. Germline assignment: CDR1 SEHNR and CDR2 FQNEAQ (reference sequence). CDR3 length: 16 amino acids. The CDR3 DNA is TGTGCCAGCAGCTCGAGACAGTCTGGATATGGAAACACCATATATTTT. Translating it yields CASSSRQSGYGNTIYF.

The rearrangement uses TRBV28 and TRBJ1-2; D not resolved. Trimming removed 6 bases at V and 3 bases at J, with 11 bases between. The CDR3 is 13 residues long. Per the germline V gene, CDR1 is MDHEN and CDR2 is SYDVKM. The CDR3 spells CASRVGSHYGYTF. The CDR3 DNA reads TGTGCCAGCAGGGTCGGGAGCCACTATGGCTACACCTTC.

This clone has just a few counts. V is TRBV11-2 and J is TRBJ1-4, with D tentatively TRBD1 (6 bases). Germline values: CDR1 SGHAT, CDR2 FQNNGV. The CDR3 extends over 15 amino acids. The V gene lost 3 bases and the J gene lost 3 bases, with 11 bases spanning the gap. CDR3 DNA sequence: TGTGCCAGCAGCTTCCCGGGGGCGGCTAATGAAAAACTGTTTTTT. Its translation: CASSFPGAANEKLFF. Full variable domain (outside the CDR3, taken from reference TRBV11-2 and TRBJ1-4): EAGVAQSPRYKIIEKRQSVAFWCNPISGHATLYWYQQILGQGPKLLIQFQNNGVVDDSQLPKDRFSAERLKGVDSTLKIQPAKLEDSAVYLCASSFPGAANEKLFFGSGTQLSVL.

This chain joins TRBV30 and TRBJ2-2; 7 positions agree with TRBD2. Germline V CDR1 and CDR2: GTSNPN, SVGIG (reference sequence). J gave up 3 bases and V 3 bases, and 4 bases lay outside the gene matches. This CDR3 has 14 residues. The CDR3 DNA follows: TGTGCCTGGAGCTTGGCGGGAGACACCGGGGAGCTGTTTTTT. It encodes CAWSLAGDTGELFF.

CDR3 region: CASSPYRPHPTGEQYF. The CDR3, as DNA: TGTGCCAGCAGTCCCTATCGCCCGCACCCGACAGGCGAGCAGTACTTC. The chain joins TRBV27 to TRBJ2-7, with a possible D match to TRBD1 (6 bases). Germline values: CDR1 MNHEY, CDR2 SMNVEV (reference sequence). This CDR3 is built from 16 residues. The V gene lost 5 bases and the J gene lost 6 bases, with 23 bases spanning the gap.

J is TRBJ1-1 and V is TRBV15; 8 bases align to TRBD1. J gave up 6 bases and V 3 bases, and 9 bases lay outside the gene matches. Looked up from germline, CDR1 is LNHNV and CDR2 is YYDKDF (reference sequence). This CDR3 has 15 amino acids. The CDR3 loop reads CATSSRGGQGSEAFF. CDR3 sequence (DNA): TGTGCCACCAGCAGTAGGGGAGGACAGGGATCTGAAGCTTTCTTT.

Turning to this clone: Other DNA sequences within the sample encode an identical CDR3. The chain has TRBV9 and TRBJ2-5; D is possibly TRBD2 (6 bases). The germline gives CDR1 SGDLS, CDR2 YYNGEE. The CDR3 extends over 13 amino acids. Trimming shortened V by 2 bases and J by 3 bases, and 8 bases separated the two germline ends. The CDR3 here is CASSVGTEETQYF. The DNA for the CDR3 is TGTGCCAGCAGCGTGGGGACTGAAGAGACCCAGTACTTC.

This chain connects TRBV6-5 to TRBJ2-6; D is uncertain. The length of the CDR3 is 14 residues. Trimming stripped 5 bases from V and 0 bases from J, with 5 bases between. Germline values: CDR1 MNHEY, CDR2 SVGAGI. DNA for the CDR3: TGTGCCAGCAGTCCCCTCTCTGGGGCCAACGTCCTGACTTTC. It encodes CASSPLSGANVLTF.

This clone appeared once. The chain couples TRBV6-5 to TRBJ2-1; D not resolved. Trimming took 7 bases from V and 10 from J, leaving 17 bases between them. The CDR3 runs to 13 residues. Germline values: CDR1 MNHEY, CDR2 SVGAGI. CDR3 amino acids: CASTLLIMGEQFF. In nucleotides, the CDR3 is TGTGCCAGCACCCTTTTAATCATGGGGGAGCAGTTCTTC.

CDR3 nucleotides: TGTGCCAGCAGCGGGACAGGGGACACTGAAGCTTTCTTT. As protein: CASSGTGDTEAFF. The chain carries TRBV9 and TRBJ1-1; the match to TRBD1 covers 9 bases. The germline V gene has CDR1 SGDLS and CDR2 YYNGEE. The CDR3 is made up of 13 amino acids. V shed 3 bases, J shed 3 bases, and the junction held 0 bases outside the gene matches.

V gene TRBV2 combines with J gene TRBJ2-5; the match to TRBD1 covers 9 bases. The germline gives CDR1 SNHLY, CDR2 FYNNEI. The CDR3 is 16 residues long. Trimming cost V 4 bases and J 2 bases; bases outside gene matches: 8. The CDR3 loop reads CASSASGTGWQETQYF. As DNA, the CDR3 is TGTGCCAGCAGTGCTTCCGGGACAGGGTGGCAAGAGACCCAGTACTTC.

This rearrangement joins TRBV28 to TRBJ2-1; the match to TRBD2 covers 16 bases. V lost 3 bases to trimming and J lost 7 bases; unmatched junction nucleotides: 9. Germline CDR1 MDHEN, CDR2 SYDVKM. The length of the CDR3 is 18 residues. CDR3 nucleotide sequence: TGTGCCAGCAGTTTGGCAGGGGGGGGACTAGCGGGAGGGAATGAGCAGTTCTTC. The encoded protein is CASSLAGGGLAGGNEQFF.

The chain has TRBV2 and TRBJ2-7; D possibly corresponds to TRBD2 (6 bases). This CDR3 is built from 12 residues. Per germline, CDR1 SNHLY and CDR2 FYNNEI. Trimming left V 11 bases short and J 2 bases short, with 13 bases between. CDR3 coding DNA: TGTGCCGCCGGGACTCCGCCCTACGAGCAGTACTTC. Its protein product is CAAGTPPYEQYF.

The rearrangement links TRBV6-5 to TRBJ2-6; no clear D. The CDR3 runs to 15 residues. V was clipped by 6 bases and J by 3 bases, with 12 bases between them. Germline lookup yields CDR1 MNHEY and CDR2 SVGAGI. CDR3 region: CASSTQMGGANVLTF. The CDR3 DNA sequence: TGTGCCAGCAGCACTCAGATGGGTGGGGCCAACGTCCTGACTTTC.

This chain joins TRBV6-5 and TRBJ1-6, with D tentatively TRBD1 (6 bases). The germline CDR1 and CDR2 sequences are MNHEY and SVGAGI. The CDR3 sequence is 14 residues long. V lost 2 bases and J 7 bases, leaving 9 bases between the germline ends. In DNA form, the CDR3 reads TGTGCCAGCAGTTACGGGCAGGGGAATTCACCCCTCCACTTT. Translating gives CASSYGQGNSPLHF.

Only one count was recorded for this clone. J is TRBJ2-2 and V is TRBV5-1; D is tentatively TRBD1 or TRBD2 (5 bases each). The CDR3 is 14 residues long. Germline-derived CDR1 and CDR2 are SGHRS and YFSETQ. V was clipped by 0 bases and J by 6 bases, with 9 bases between them. The CDR3 region has the DNA TGCGCCAGCAGCTTGGGGATGGGGGCCGGGGAGCTGTTTTTT. Translated, it gives CASSLGMGAGELFF.